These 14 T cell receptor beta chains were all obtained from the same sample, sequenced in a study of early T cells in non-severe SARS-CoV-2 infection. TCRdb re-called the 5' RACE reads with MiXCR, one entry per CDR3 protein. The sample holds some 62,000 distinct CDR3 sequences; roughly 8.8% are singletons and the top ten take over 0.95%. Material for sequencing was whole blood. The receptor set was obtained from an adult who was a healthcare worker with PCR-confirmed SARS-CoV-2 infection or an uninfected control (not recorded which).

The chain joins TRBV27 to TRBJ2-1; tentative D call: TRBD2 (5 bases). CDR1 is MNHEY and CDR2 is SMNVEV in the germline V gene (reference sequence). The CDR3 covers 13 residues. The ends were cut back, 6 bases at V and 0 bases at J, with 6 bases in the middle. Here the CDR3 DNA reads TGTGCCAGCAGAGACTACTCCTACAATGAGCAGTTCTTC. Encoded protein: CASRDYSYNEQFF.

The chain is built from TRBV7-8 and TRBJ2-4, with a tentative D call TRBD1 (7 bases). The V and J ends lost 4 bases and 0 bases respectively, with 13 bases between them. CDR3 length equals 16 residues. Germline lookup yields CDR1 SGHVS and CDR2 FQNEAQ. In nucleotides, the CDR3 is TGTGCCAGCAGCTCACAGGGGCGGGGAGCCAAAAACATTCAGTACTTC. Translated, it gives CASSSQGRGAKNIQYF.

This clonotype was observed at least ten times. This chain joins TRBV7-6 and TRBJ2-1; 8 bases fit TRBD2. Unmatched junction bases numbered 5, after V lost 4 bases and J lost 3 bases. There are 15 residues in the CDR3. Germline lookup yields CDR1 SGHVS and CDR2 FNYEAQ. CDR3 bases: TGTGCCAGCAGCTCCATAGCGGGGAGCTACAATGAGCAGTTCTTC. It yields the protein CASSSIAGSYNEQFF.

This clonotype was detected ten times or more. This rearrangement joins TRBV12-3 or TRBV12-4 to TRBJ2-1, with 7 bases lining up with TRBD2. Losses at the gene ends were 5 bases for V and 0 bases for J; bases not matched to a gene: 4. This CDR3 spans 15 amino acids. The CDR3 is CASSASGGSYNEQFF. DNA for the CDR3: TGTGCCAGCAGTGCCTCGGGGGGCTCCTACAATGAGCAGTTCTTC.

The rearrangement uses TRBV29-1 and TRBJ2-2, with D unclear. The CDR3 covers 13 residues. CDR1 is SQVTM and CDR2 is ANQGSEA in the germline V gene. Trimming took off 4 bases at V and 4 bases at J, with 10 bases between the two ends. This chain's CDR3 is CSVVWQFTGELFF. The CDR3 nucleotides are TGCAGCGTTGTATGGCAGTTCACCGGGGAGCTGTTTTTT.

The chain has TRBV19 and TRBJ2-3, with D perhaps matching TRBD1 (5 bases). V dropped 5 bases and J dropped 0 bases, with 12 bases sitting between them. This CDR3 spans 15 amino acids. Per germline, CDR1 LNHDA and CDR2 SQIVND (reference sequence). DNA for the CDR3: TGTGCCAGTAGTGTACAGGTCCTTAGCACAGATACGCAGTATTTT. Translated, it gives CASSVQVLSTDTQYF.

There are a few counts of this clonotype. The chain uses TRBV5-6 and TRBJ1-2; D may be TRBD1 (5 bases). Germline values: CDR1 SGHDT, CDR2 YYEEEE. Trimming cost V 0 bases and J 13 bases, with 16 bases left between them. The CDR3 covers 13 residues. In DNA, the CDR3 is TGTGCCAGCAGCTTGGGGGACTCCGCCGACGGCACCTTC. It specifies CASSLGDSADGTF.

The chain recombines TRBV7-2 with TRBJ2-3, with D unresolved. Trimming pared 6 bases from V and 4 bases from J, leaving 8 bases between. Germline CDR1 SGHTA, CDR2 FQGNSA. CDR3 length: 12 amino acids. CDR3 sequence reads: CASRKSADTQYF. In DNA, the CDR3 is TGTGCCAGCAGGAAGAGCGCAGATACGCAGTATTTT.

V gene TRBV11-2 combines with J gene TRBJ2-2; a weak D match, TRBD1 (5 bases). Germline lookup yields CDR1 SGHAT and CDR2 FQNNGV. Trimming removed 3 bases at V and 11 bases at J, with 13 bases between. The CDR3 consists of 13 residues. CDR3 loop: CASSFDSESELFF. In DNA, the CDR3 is TGTGCCAGCAGCTTTGACAGCGAATCCGAGCTGTTTTTT.

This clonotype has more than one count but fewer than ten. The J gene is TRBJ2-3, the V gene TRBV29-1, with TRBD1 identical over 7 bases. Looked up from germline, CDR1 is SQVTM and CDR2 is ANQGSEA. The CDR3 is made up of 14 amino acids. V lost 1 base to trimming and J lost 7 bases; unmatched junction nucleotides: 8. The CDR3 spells CSVEVGVGGYTQYF. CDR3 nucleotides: TGCAGCGTTGAAGTAGGGGTAGGGGGCTATACGCAGTATTTT.

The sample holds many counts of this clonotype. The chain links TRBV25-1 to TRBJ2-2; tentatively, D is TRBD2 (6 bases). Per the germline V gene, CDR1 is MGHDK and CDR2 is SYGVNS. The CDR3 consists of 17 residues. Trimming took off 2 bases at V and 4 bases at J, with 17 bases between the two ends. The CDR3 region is CASSEGLRGSSTGELFF. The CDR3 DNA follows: TGTGCCAGCAGTGAAGGATTGCGGGGTTCAAGCACCGGGGAGCTGTTTTTT. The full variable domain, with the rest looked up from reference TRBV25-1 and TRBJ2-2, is EADIYQTPRYLVIGTGKKITLECSQTMGHDKMYWYQQDPGMELHLIHYSYGVNSTEKGDLSSESTVSRIRTEHFPLTLESARPSHTSQYLCASSEGLRGSSTGELFFGEGSRLTVL.

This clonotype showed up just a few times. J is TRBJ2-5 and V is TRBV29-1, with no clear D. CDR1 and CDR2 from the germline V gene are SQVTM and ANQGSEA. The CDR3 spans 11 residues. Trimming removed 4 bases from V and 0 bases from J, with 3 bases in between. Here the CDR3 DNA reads TGCAGCGTTGGTAACCAAGAGACCCAGTACTTC. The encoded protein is CSVGNQETQYF.

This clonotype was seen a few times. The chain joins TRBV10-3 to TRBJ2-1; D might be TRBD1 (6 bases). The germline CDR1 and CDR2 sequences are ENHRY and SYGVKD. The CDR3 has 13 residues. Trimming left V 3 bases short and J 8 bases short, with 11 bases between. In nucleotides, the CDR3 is TGTGCCATCAGTGACGCCTCAGGGGATGAGCAGTTCTTC. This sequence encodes CAISDASGDEQFF.

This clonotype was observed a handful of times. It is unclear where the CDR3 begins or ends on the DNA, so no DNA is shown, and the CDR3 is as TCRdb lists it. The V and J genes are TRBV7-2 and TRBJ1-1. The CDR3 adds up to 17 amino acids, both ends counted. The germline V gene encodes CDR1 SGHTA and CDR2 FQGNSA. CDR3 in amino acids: CASSPAPAANMNTEAFF.